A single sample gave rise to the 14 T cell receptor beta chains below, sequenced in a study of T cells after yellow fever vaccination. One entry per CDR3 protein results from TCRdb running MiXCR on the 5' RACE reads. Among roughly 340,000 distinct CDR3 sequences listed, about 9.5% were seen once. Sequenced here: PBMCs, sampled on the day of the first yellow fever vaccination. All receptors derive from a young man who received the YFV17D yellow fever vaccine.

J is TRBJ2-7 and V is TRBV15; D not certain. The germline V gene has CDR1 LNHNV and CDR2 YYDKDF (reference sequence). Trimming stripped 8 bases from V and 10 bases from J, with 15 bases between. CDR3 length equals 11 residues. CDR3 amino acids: CATLGSWYQYV. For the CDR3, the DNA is TGTGCCACCCTAGGCAGTTGGTATCAGTACGTC.

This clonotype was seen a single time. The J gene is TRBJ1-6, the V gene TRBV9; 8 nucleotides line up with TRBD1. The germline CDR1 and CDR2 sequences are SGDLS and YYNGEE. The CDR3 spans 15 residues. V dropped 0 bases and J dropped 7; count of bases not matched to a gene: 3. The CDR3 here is CASSVDPGGNSPLHF. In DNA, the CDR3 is TGTGCCAGCAGCGTAGATCCAGGGGGCAATTCACCCCTCCACTTT.

CDR3: CSAPVGFNYGYTF. CDR3 nucleotides: TGCAGTGCTCCCGTGGGGTTTAACTATGGCTACACCTTC. V is TRBV20-1 and J is TRBJ1-2; D uncertain. V was trimmed by 5 bases and J by 1 base, leaving 11 bases between them. The V gene's germline CDR1 is DFQATT and CDR2 SNEGSKA (reference sequence). The CDR3 sequence is 13 residues long.

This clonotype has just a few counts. The DNA for the CDR3 is TGTGCCAGCTCGTACGCCATCACCTACGAGCAGTACGTC. This sequence encodes CASSYAITYEQYV. The chain employs TRBV28 and TRBJ2-7; no definite D call. The germline gives CDR1 MDHEN, CDR2 SYDVKM. This CDR3 is 13 amino acids long. Trimming left V 8 bases short and J 2 bases short, with 13 bases between.

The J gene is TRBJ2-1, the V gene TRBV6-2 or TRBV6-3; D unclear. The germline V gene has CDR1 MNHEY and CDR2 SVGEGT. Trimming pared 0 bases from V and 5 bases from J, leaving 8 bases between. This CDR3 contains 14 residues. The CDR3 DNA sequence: TGTGCCAGCAGTTACTCGAGTGAGAACAATGAGCAGTTCTTC. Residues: CASSYSSENNEQFF.

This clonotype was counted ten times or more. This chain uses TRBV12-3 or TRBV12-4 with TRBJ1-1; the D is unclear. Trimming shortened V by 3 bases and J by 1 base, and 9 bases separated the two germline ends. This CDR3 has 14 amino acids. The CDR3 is CASSFRVGNTEAFF. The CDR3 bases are TGTGCCAGCAGTTTCCGGGTGGGGAACACTGAAGCTTTCTTT.

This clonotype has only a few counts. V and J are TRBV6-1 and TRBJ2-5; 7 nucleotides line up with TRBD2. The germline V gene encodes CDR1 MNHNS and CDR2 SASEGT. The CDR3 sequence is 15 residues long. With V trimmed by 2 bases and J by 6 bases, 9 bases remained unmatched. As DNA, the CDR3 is TGTGCCAGCAGTGAATTTCGGCTAGCGGTGAAGACCCAGTACTTC. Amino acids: CASSEFRLAVKTQYF.

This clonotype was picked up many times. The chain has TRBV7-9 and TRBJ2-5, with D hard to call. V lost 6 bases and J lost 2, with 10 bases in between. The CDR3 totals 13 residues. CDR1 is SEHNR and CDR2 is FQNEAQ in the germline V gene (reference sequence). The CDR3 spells CASSLLGQETQYF. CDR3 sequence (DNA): TGTGCCAGCAGTTTGCTAGGGCAAGAGACCCAGTACTTC. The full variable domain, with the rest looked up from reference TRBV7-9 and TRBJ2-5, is DTGVSQNPRHKITKRGQNVTFRCDPISEHNRLYWYRQTLGQGPEFLTYFQNEAQLEKSRLLSDRFSAERPKGSFSTLEIQRTEQGDSAMYLCASSLLGQETQYFGPGTRLLVL.

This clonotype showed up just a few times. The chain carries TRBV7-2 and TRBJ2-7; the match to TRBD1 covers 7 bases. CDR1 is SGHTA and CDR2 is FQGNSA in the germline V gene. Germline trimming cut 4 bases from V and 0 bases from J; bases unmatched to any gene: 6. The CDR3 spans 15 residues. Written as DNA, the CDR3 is TGTGCCAGCAGCTACTCGGGACAGAGCTCCTACGAGCAGTACTTC. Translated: CASSYSGQSSYEQYF.

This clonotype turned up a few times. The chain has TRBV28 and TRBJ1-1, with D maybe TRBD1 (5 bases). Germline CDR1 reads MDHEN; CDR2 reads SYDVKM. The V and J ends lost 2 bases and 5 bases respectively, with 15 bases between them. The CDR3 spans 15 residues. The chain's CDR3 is CASSLEAHRRTEAFF. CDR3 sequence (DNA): TGTGCCAGCAGTTTAGAAGCACACAGGAGAACTGAAGCTTTCTTT.

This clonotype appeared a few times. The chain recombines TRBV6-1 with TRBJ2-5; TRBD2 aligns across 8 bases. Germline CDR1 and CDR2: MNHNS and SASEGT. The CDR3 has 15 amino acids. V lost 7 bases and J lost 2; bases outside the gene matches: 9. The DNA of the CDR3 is TGTGCCAGCACCTACCTTAGCGGGGAACAAGAGACCCAGTACTTC. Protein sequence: CASTYLSGEQETQYF.

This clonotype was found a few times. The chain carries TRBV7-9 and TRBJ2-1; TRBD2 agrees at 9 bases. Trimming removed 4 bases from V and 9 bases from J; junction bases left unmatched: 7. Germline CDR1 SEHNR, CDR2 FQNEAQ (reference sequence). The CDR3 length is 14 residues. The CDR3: CASSWARGGSEQFF. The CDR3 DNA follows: TGTGCCAGCAGCTGGGCGCGGGGGGGCTCTGAGCAGTTCTTC. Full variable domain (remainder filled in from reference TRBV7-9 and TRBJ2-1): DTGVSQNPRHKITKRGQNVTFRCDPISEHNRLYWYRQTLGQGPEFLTYFQNEAQLEKSRLLSDRFSAERPKGSFSTLEIQRTEQGDSAMYLCASSWARGGSEQFFGPGTRLTVL.

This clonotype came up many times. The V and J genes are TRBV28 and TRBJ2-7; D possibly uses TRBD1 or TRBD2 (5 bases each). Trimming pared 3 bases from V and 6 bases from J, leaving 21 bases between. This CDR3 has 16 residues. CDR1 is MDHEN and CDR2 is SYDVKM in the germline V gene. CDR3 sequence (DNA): TGTGCCAGCAGTTTGGTCCAACGAGGGACGAGAGTCGAGCAGTACTTC. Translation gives CASSLVQRGTRVEQYF.

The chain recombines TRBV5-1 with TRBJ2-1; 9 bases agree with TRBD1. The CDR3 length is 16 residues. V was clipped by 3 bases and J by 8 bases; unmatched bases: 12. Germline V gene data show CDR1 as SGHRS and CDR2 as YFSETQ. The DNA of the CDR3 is TGCGCCAGCAGCTCTGAGACAGGGGGATTTTTGGATGAGCAGTTCTTC. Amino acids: CASSSETGGFLDEQFF.